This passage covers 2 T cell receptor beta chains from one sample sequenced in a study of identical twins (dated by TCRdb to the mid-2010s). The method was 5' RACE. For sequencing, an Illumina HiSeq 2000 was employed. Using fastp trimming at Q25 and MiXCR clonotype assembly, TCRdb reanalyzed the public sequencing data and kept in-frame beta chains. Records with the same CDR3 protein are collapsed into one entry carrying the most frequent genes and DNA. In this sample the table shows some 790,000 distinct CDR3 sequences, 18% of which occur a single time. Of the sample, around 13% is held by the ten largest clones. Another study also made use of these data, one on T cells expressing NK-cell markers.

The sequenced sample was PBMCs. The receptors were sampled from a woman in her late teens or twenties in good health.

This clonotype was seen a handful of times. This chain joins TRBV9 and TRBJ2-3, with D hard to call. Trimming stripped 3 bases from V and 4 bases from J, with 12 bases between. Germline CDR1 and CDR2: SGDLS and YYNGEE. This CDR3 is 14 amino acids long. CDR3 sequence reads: CASSGQVKADTQYF. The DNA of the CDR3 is TGTGCCAGCAGCGGCCAGGTAAAGGCAGATACGCAGTATTTT.

In nucleotides, the CDR3 is TGTGCCAGCCTAAAAGACAACACTGAAGCTTTCTTT. Amino acids: CASLKDNTEAFF. The rearrangement uses TRBV12-3 or TRBV12-4 and TRBJ1-1; D is ambiguous. The CDR3 runs 12 residues. V lost 8 bases, J lost 2 bases, and 9 bases lay in between.